These T cell receptor beta chains were read from a single sample in a study of breast tumors, draining lymph nodes, adjacent tissues. A single record per CDR3 protein comes from TCRdb applying MiXCR to the multiplex PCR reads. In the table there are about 200,000 distinct CDR3 sequences, roughly 29% of which are singletons. The sequenced material came from axillary lymph node tissue. These receptors were taken from a female donor with breast cancer. Some clones in this sample may be carry-over from other donors' samples. The CDR3 runs from the conserved cysteine through the conserved F or W. A D gene is named only where the DNA matches it firmly. Clone size is not always given. Where it is, it says once, few, many or a class for expanded clones.

V: TRBV12-5; D: TRBD1; size: NA; J: TRBJ1-1; CDR3: CASSKSGTGNTEAFF; DNA: TGTGCTAGTTCCAAGTCTGGGACAGGGAACACTGAAGCTTTCTTT
V: TRBV2; D: TRBD2; size: NA; J: TRBJ2-6; CDR3: CASVSGRASGTNVLTF; DNA: TGTGCCAGCGTCAGCGGGAGAGCCTCTGGGACCAACGTCCTGACTTTC
V: TRBV4-1; D: NA; size: many; J: TRBJ1-3; CDR3: CASSQDARTYSGNTIYF; DNA: TGCGCCAGCAGCCAAGATGCCCGGACCTACTCTGGAAACACCATATATTTT
V: TRBV2; D: NA; size: NA; J: TRBJ1-4; CDR3: CASTQQGSTNEKLFF; DNA: TGTGCCAGCACTCAACAGGGTAGCACTAATGAAAAACTGTTTTTT
V: TRBV7-2; D: NA; size: NA; J: TRBJ2-6; CDR3: CASTSGAGANVLTF; DNA: TGTGCCAGCACATCGGGGGCTGGGGCCAACGTCCTGACTTTC
V: TRBV5-6; D: TRBD1; size: NA; J: TRBJ2-2; CDR3: CASSPSGTGNTGELFF; DNA: TGTGCCAGCAGCCCATCCGGGACAGGGAACACCGGGGAGCTGTTTTTT
V: TRBV2; D: NA; size: many; J: TRBJ1-3; CDR3: CASSGAGRRSGNTIYF; DNA: TGTGCCAGCAGTGGAGCCGGAAGACGCTCTGGAAACACCATATATTTT
V: TRBV7-2; D: NA; size: many; J: TRBJ1-2; CDR3: CASSLGTHKANYGYTF; DNA: TGTGCCAGCAGCCTCGGGACACATAAAGCTAACTATGGCTACACCTTC
V: TRBV6-5; D: NA; size: many; J: TRBJ1-6; CDR3: CASSPGKWNSPLHF; DNA: TGTGCCAGCAGTCCAGGGAAATGGAATTCACCCCTCCACTTT
V: TRBV6-1; D: NA; size: few; J: TRBJ2-7; CDR3: CASSHGVERSYEQYF; DNA: TGTGCCAGCAGTCACGGGGTGGAGAGGTCCTACGAGCAGTACTTC
V: TRBV14; D: NA; size: many; J: TRBJ1-2; CDR3: CASSQDRGAIKGYTF; DNA: TGTGCCAGCAGCCAAGATCGGGGGGCGATTAAGGGCTACACCTTC
V: TRBV28; D: NA; size: many; J: TRBJ2-7; CDR3: CASRSALGASYEQYF; DNA: TGTGCCAGCAGGTCCGCCTTGGGGGCCTCCTACGAGCAGTACTTC
V: TRBV18; D: NA; size: NA; J: TRBJ1-1; CDR3: CASSPRGDSEAFF; DNA: TGTGCCAGCTCACCAAGGGGTGACTCTGAAGCTTTCTTT